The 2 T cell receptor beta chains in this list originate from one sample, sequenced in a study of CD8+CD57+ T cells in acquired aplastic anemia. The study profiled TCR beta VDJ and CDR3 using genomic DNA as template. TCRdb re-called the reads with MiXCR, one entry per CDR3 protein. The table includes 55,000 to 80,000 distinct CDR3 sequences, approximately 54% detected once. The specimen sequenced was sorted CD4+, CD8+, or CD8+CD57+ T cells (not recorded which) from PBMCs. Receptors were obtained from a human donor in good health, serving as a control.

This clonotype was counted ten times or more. This CDR3 reads CASSQEWTSRSYNEQFF. CDR3 sequence (DNA): TGCGCCAGCAGCCAAGAATGGACTAGCCGCTCCTACAATGAGCAGTTCTTC. The V call is TRBV4-1, the J call TRBJ2-1; TRBD2 matches 8 bases. Germline-derived CDR1 and CDR2 are MGHRA and YSYEKL. CDR3 length equals 17 residues. Trimming cost V 0 bases and J 0 bases; bases outside gene matches: 4.

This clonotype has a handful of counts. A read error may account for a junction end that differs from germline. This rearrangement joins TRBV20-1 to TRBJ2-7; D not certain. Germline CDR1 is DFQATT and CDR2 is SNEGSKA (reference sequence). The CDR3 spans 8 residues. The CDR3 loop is CSAPSLKW. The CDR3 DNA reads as TGCAGTGCTCCTTCCTTAAAGTGG.